The 31 T cell receptor beta chains reported below all come from one sample, sequenced in a study of cytomegalovirus exposure and HLA in healthy donors. PCR was performed using 60 Vbeta and 13 Jbeta primers. Sequenced by immunoSEQ multiplex PCR; TCRdb stores in-frame clones only, minus some. The sample comprises a few hundred thousand clones, around nine tenths of which are singletons, and roughly 1.6% rests with the top ten. Specimen: PBMCs. The receptor set was obtained from a girl aged 2-10 years in good health and CMV-seronegative.

The chain is built from TRBV6-1 and TRBJ1-1; possible D gene TRBD1, 5 bases. V was trimmed by 9 bases and J by 1 base, leaving 15 bases between them. CDR1 MNHNS and CDR2 SASEGT come from the germline V gene. The CDR3 sequence is 14 residues long. The CDR3 DNA reads as TGTGCCAGTGGAACAGGCTTTGGGAACACTGAAGCTTTCTTT. It yields the protein CASGTGFGNTEAFF.

The chain links TRBV28 to TRBJ2-1, with 7 bases that match TRBD2. CDR3 length: 16 residues. The ends lost 2 bases at V and 6 bases at J; junction bases unmatched: 10. Looked up from germline, CDR1 is MDHEN and CDR2 is SYDVKM. CDR3 sequence (DNA): TGTGCCAGCAGTTTACGGTTTAGCGGGCCGGGCAATGAGCAGTTCTTC. It translates to CASSLRFSGPGNEQFF.

This rearrangement joins TRBV5-4 to TRBJ2-3; 8 nucleotides align to TRBD2. Germline loops: CDR1 SGHNT, CDR2 YYREEE (reference sequence). The V segment lost 7 bases and the J segment 4 bases; nucleotides outside the gene matches: 14. This CDR3 has 16 amino acids. The CDR3 bases are TGTGCCAGCGGTCCCGTTGGCGGGGGGAACTCAGATACGCAGTATTTT. It translates to CASGPVGGGNSDTQYF.

The rearrangement links TRBV5-1 to TRBJ1-4; D gene unclear. The V gene's germline CDR1 is SGHRS and CDR2 YFSETQ. Trimming took off 1 base at V and 0 bases at J, with 13 bases between the two ends. CDR3 length: 17 amino acids. The CDR3 loop is CASSLRLNPSTNEKLFF. CDR3 nucleotide sequence: TGCGCCAGCAGCTTGCGACTGAACCCCTCAACTAATGAAAAACTGTTTTTT.

This chain connects TRBV4-1 to TRBJ2-1; 10 positions match TRBD2. Germline V gene sequence: CDR1 MGHRA, CDR2 YSYEKL. Trimming removed 0 bases from V and 6 bases from J; junction bases left unmatched: 5. The CDR3 runs to 16 residues. The CDR3 nucleotides are TGCGCCAGCAGCCAAGAAACGGTAGCGGGGGGCAATGAGCAGTTCTTC. Amino acids: CASSQETVAGGNEQFF.

CDR3 DNA: TGTGCCATCGGCCGGGGGGATAATCAGCCCCAGCATTTT. Protein sequence: CAIGRGDNQPQHF. The V call is TRBV10-3, the J call TRBJ1-5; tentatively, D is TRBD1 (5 bases). V lost 8 bases to trimming and J lost 4 bases, with 12 bases between them. Germline CDR1 and CDR2: ENHRY and SYGVKD. CDR3 length: 13 residues.

V gene TRBV30 combines with J gene TRBJ2-2; D gene uncertain. The CDR3 is 12 residues long. Germline V gives CDR1 GTSNPN, CDR2 SVGIG (reference sequence). V was cut by 2 bases and J by 6 bases, with 7 bases left in between. CDR3 DNA: TGTGCCTGGAGTTCCCATTCCGGGGAGCTGTTTTTT. It specifies CAWSSHSGELFF.

This sequence joins TRBV13 and TRBJ2-3; D unclear. The CDR3 extends over 13 amino acids. CDR1 PRHDT and CDR2 FYEKMQ come from the germline V gene (reference sequence). Deletions cut 2 bases from V and 4 bases from J, with 7 bases between. The CDR3 reads CASSLTPADTQYF. CDR3 nucleotides: TGTGCCAGCAGCTTAACTCCGGCAGATACGCAGTATTTT.

This chain connects TRBV13 to TRBJ2-1, with 9 bases that match TRBD2. Germline V gives CDR1 PRHDT, CDR2 FYEKMQ (reference sequence). V lost 5 bases to trimming and J lost 7 bases; unmatched junction nucleotides: 18. The CDR3 has 18 amino acids. The CDR3 is CASSTRAGEREDLNEQFF. The CDR3 bases are TGTGCCAGCAGCACCCGCGCTGGGGAGCGGGAGGACCTAAATGAGCAGTTCTTC.

The V call is TRBV5-6, the J call TRBJ2-7, with 11 positions matching TRBD2. Trimming took 0 bases from V and 5 from J; bases not matched to a gene: 7. The CDR3 is 16 amino acids. The germline CDR1 and CDR2 sequences are SGHDT and YYEEEE. This CDR3 reads CASSLEGLAGGHEQYF. CDR3 coding DNA: TGTGCCAGCAGCTTGGAGGGGCTAGCGGGGGGCCACGAGCAGTACTTC.

The chain employs TRBV19 and TRBJ2-1; TRBD2 might be the D (7 bases). CDR3 size: 15 residues. The germline V and J ends were trimmed by 10 bases and 0 bases, with 16 bases remaining between them. Germline CDR1 reads LNHDA; CDR2 reads SQIVND (reference sequence). CDR3 nucleotides: TGTGCCACTCGCGGGGGCTTGAGCTCCTACAATGAGCAGTTCTTC. This gives the protein CATRGGLSSYNEQFF.

This chain connects TRBV2 to TRBJ1-5, with 7 bases that match TRBD1. This CDR3 has 15 residues. V lost 6 bases and J lost 4; bases outside the gene matches: 9. From germline, CDR1 is SNHLY and CDR2 FYNNEI. The CDR3 bases are TGTGCCAGCAGCCCCCAGGGGGAAGGGAATCAGCCCCAGCATTTT. Protein product: CASSPQGEGNQPQHF.

The chain links TRBV5-4 to TRBJ2-1, with D possibly being TRBD2 (6 bases). V was cut by 0 bases and J by 4 bases, with 14 bases left in between. The CDR3 spans 16 residues. The V gene's germline CDR1 is SGHNT and CDR2 YYREEE (reference sequence). CDR3 loop: CASSLVRGRPYNEQFF. Here the CDR3 DNA reads TGTGCCAGCAGCTTGGTCCGTGGGAGGCCGTACAATGAGCAGTTCTTC.

The chain combines TRBV18 with TRBJ1-1; D unclear. This CDR3 has 15 residues. CDR1 is KGHSH and CDR2 is LQKENI in the germline V gene. Deletions cut 3 bases from V and 1 base from J, with 12 bases between. In DNA form, the CDR3 reads TGTGCCAGCTCACCCAATTATCAGGCGAACACTGAAGCTTTCTTT. Residues: CASSPNYQANTEAFF.

The chain combines TRBV30 with TRBJ1-4; TRBD1 matches at 10 bases. The V gene's germline CDR1 is GTSNPN and CDR2 SVGIG (reference sequence). The CDR3 covers 15 residues. V was clipped by 0 bases and J by 8 bases; unmatched bases: 6. CDR3 amino acids: CAWSVLGTGAEKLFF. As DNA, the CDR3 is TGTGCCTGGAGTGTACTGGGGACAGGGGCCGAAAAACTGTTTTTT.

This sequence joins TRBV27 and TRBJ2-3; TRBD2 agrees at 10 bases. The CDR3 covers 19 residues. V was pared by 6 bases and J by 5 bases, with 20 bases of the junction left unmatched. Germline-derived CDR1 and CDR2 are MNHEY and SMNVEV (reference sequence). Written as DNA, the CDR3 is TGTGCCAGCAGGGAGATCGGGCTAGCGGGAGATCTTCGAATAGATACGCAGTATTTT. Its translation is CASREIGLAGDLRIDTQYF.

The chain uses TRBV11-2 and TRBJ2-7; D unresolved. The CDR3 has 12 amino acids. Trimming left V 6 bases short and J 4 bases short, with 10 bases between. Germline V gives CDR1 SGHAT, CDR2 FQNNGV. CDR3 loop: CASSSPRYEQYF. DNA of the CDR3: TGTGCCAGCAGTTCACCCCGGTACGAGCAGTACTTC.

J is TRBJ2-1 and V is TRBV5-1, with 11 bases fitting TRBD2. The CDR3 sequence is 15 residues long. V shed 3 bases and J 4 bases; nucleotides not matched to a gene: 3. Looked up from germline, CDR1 is SGHRS and CDR2 is YFSETQ. The CDR3 loop reads CASSSGLAEYNEQFF. CDR3 bases: TGCGCCAGCAGCTCGGGACTAGCGGAGTACAATGAGCAGTTCTTC.

In its sample, this clone was seen once. The V gene is TRBV4-1, the J gene TRBJ2-1; tentative D call: TRBD2 (5 bases). Germline loops: CDR1 MGHRA, CDR2 YSYEKL. V lost 4 bases, J lost 10 bases, and 11 bases lay in between. The CDR3 length is 12 residues. CDR3 protein: CASSRTEEEQFF. CDR3 in DNA: TGCGCCAGCAGCCGGACTGAAGAGGAGCAGTTCTTC.

The chain is built from TRBV6-1 and TRBJ2-1; 9 bases agree with TRBD2. This CDR3 has 11 residues. The V segment lost 8 bases and the J segment 10 bases; nucleotides outside the gene matches: 3. CDR1 is MNHNS and CDR2 is SASEGT in the germline V gene. The CDR3 DNA follows: TGTGCCAGCCCTGGACTAGCGGAGCAGTTCTTC. Its protein is CASPGLAEQFF.

The V and J genes are TRBV5-1 and TRBJ2-2; 8 bases line up with TRBD1. This CDR3 has 17 amino acids. J lost 5 bases, V lost 2 bases, and 11 bases had no gene match. Germline V gene data show CDR1 as SGHRS and CDR2 as YFSETQ. The CDR3 bases are TGCGCCAGCAGCTTTGGTCCGGAAAACAGGGGGACCGGGGAGCTGTTTTTT. As protein: CASSFGPENRGTGELFF.

CDR3 in DNA: TGTGCCAGTAGTACTAGCGGGGGGGCCAGTGAGCAGTTCTTC. Amino acid sequence: CASSTSGGASEQFF. The J gene is TRBJ2-1, the V gene TRBV19; 12 bases map to TRBD2. Germline CDR1 reads LNHDA; CDR2 reads SQIVND (reference sequence). With V trimmed by 4 bases and J by 9 bases, 4 bases remained unmatched. This CDR3 contains 14 residues.

This clone was seen a handful of times. The CDR3 DNA reads as TGTGGAGAAAAAGACTATGGCTACACCTTC. Its translation: CGEKDYGYTF. V is TRBV2 and J is TRBJ1-2; D is unclear. The CDR3 contains 10 residues. Germline loops: CDR1 SNHLY, CDR2 FYNNEI.

This clone has a single count. V gene TRBV9 combines with J gene TRBJ2-7; 7 nucleotides line up with TRBD1. The germline gives CDR1 SGDLS, CDR2 YYNGEE. Unmatched junction bases numbered 10, after V lost 4 bases and J lost 6 bases. CDR3 length: 14 residues. CDR3 bases: TGTGCCAGCAGCCCCCGACAGGGAAAAGTCGAGCAGTACTTC. Protein: CASSPRQGKVEQYF. Variable domain in full (rest from reference TRBV9 and TRBJ2-7): DSGVTQTPKHLITATGQRVTLRCSPRSGDLSVYWYQQSLDQGLQFLIQYYNGEERAKGNILERFSAQQFPDLHSELNLSSLELGDSALYFCASSPRQGKVEQYFGPGTRLTVT.

In this sample, this clone turned up once. J is TRBJ1-4 and V is TRBV30, with TRBD1 matching 7 bases. In germline, CDR1 is GTSNPN, CDR2 SVGIG (reference sequence). There are 14 residues in the CDR3. Trimming removed 1 base from V and 4 bases from J; junction bases left unmatched: 3. For the CDR3, the DNA is TGTGCCTGGAGTGGGGACAGCCGTAATGAAAAACTGTTTTTT. It encodes CAWSGDSRNEKLFF.

This chain uses TRBV6-5 with TRBJ2-7; 7 positions agree with TRBD2. CDR1 and CDR2 (germline): MNHEY, SVGAGI. The CDR3 covers 14 residues. The V and J ends lost 5 bases and 2 bases, in that order; junction bases with no gene match: 6. CDR3 region: CASSGDGTTYEQYF. In DNA form, the CDR3 reads TGTGCCAGCAGTGGGGACGGGACTACCTACGAGCAGTACTTC.

The chain is built from TRBV4-1 and TRBJ2-7; no clear D gene. CDR1 is MGHRA, CDR2 YSYEKL, per germline. Trimming left V 0 bases short and J 4 bases short, with 22 bases between. The CDR3 extends over 18 amino acids. As DNA, the CDR3 is TGCGCCAGCAGCCAAGATATGACCTGGGCAACACCACCTTACGAGCAGTACTTC. Amino acid sequence: CASSQDMTWATPPYEQYF.

This chain connects TRBV6-5 to TRBJ2-2, with TRBD2 as a possible D gene (5 bases). Trimming left V 6 bases short and J 0 bases short, with 5 bases between. The CDR3 covers 13 residues. In germline, CDR1 is MNHEY, CDR2 SVGAGI. The DNA for the CDR3 is TGTGCCAGCAGGGGAGCGAACACCGGGGAGCTGTTTTTT. Protein product: CASRGANTGELFF.

This chain joins TRBV2 and TRBJ1-2; possible D gene TRBD1, 5 bases. Germline CDR1 and CDR2: SNHLY and FYNNEI. The CDR3 totals 14 residues. Trimming pared 6 bases from V and 0 bases from J, leaving 11 bases between. The CDR3 is CASSSRTTNYGYTF. CDR3 nucleotides: TGTGCCAGCAGCTCCAGGACAACTAACTATGGCTACACCTTC.

The V and J genes are TRBV30 and TRBJ1-5, with unresolved D. The CDR3 contains 14 residues. V was shortened by 2 bases and J by 5 bases, with 13 bases between the two germline ends. From germline, CDR1 is GTSNPN and CDR2 SVGIG (reference sequence). As DNA, the CDR3 is TGTGCCTGGAGTTGGGCCGCGGGCGATCAGCCCCAGCATTTT. Translated, it gives CAWSWAAGDQPQHF.

The chain uses TRBV5-1 and TRBJ2-5; D remains ambiguous. The DNA end lines up better with TRBJ2-7; the J call may be wrong. The germline V gene has CDR1 SGHRS and CDR2 YFSETQ. This CDR3 is built from 11 residues. CDR3 coding DNA: TGCGCCAGCAGAGATTCCTACGAGCAGTACTTC. Translation: CASRDSYEQYF.